The following is a T cell receptor beta chain sequence with its context. Antigen specificity is unknown. Using RNA template, CDR3s of TCR alpha and beta were amplified with iRepertoire arm-PCR. For one-step reverse transcription and amplification, roughly 95-400 ng of tissue mRNA or PBMC total RNA was used. From the multiplex PCR reads, TCRdb called clonotypes with MiXCR, one entry per CDR3 protein. The sample records 300,000 to 450,000 distinct CDR3 sequences, 41% being singletons. The data belong to a study of glioma-infiltrating T cells. In the study overall: Blood libraries targeted about 4- to 11-fold coverage of roughly 920,000 T cells. Whole-study findings and limits: Tissue and blood shared very few CDR3 sequences. A blood CDR3 motif signature was depleted in highly divergent patients.

Sequenced: glioma tissue, nonneoplastic brain tissue, or PBMCs (not recorded which). This receptor was identified in a human donor with low-grade glioma or glioblastoma, undergoing nonglioma brain surgery, or in good health (not recorded which).

The CDR3 region is CASSPSRGEAYEQFF. For the CDR3, the DNA is TGTGCCAGCAGCCCCAGCAGAGGGGAAGCATACGAGCAGTTCTTC. The genes are TRBV7-2 and TRBJ2-1; TRBD1 or TRBD2 may be the D gene (5 bases each). In germline, CDR1 is SGHTA, CDR2 FQGNSA. Trimming left V 5 bases short and J 10 bases short, with 21 bases between. This CDR3 has 15 amino acids. Drawing the rest from reference TRBV7-2 and TRBJ2-1, the complete variable domain is GAGVSQSPSNKVTEKGKDVELRCDPISGHTALYWYRQSLGQGLEFLIYFQGNSAPDKSGLPSDRFSAERTGGSVSTLTIQRTQQEDSAVYLCASSPSRGEAYEQFFGPGTRLTVL.